Below, 23 T cell receptor beta chains from the same sample are listed, as sequenced in a study of T cell repertoires in cytomegalovirus infection. TCRdb redid the calling of the reads with MiXCR, one entry per CDR3 protein. Among 480,000 or so distinct CDR3 sequences listed, around 10% were seen once. The sequenced sample consisted of PBMCs. The receptors shown here come from a human donor in good health (CMV status not recorded). Some clones in this sample may be carry-over from other donors' samples.

This clonotype has ten or more counts. At one boundary the junction diverges from the germline segment, which might be a read error. This chain joins TRBV20-1 and TRBJ2-7; no clear D. Germline V gives CDR1 DFQATT, CDR2 SNEGSKA (reference sequence). The CDR3 contains 13 residues. Here the CDR3 DNA reads TGCAGTGCGAGAGGCGCCAGCCCATACGAGCAGTACTTC. Translating gives CSARGASPYEQYF.

This clonotype was recorded many times. The J gene is TRBJ2-7, the V gene TRBV28; D perhaps matches TRBD1 (6 bases). The V end was cut by 6 bases, the J end by 3 bases, with 12 bases between. This CDR3 spans 13 amino acids. CDR1 is MDHEN and CDR2 is SYDVKM in the germline V gene. The CDR3 sequence: CASRRPGDYEQYF. DNA of the CDR3: TGTGCCAGCAGAAGGCCAGGGGACTACGAGCAGTACTTC.

This clonotype was recorded at least ten times. The chain links TRBV12-3 or TRBV12-4 to TRBJ1-4; weak D call: TRBD1 (5 bases). The CDR3 spans 14 residues. With 5 bases removed from V and 8 bases from J, the gap between germline ends came to 15 bases. CDR3 sequence (DNA): TGTGCCAGCAGTCTCCGACAGATAGGGGAAAAACTGTTTTTT. Encoded protein: CASSLRQIGEKLFF.

This clonotype was observed a few times. CDR3 DNA: TGCGCCAGCAGCTTGAGAGCGGGAAGCTCCTACGAGCAGTACTTC. Translation: CASSLRAGSSYEQYF. The chain carries TRBV5-1 and TRBJ2-7; 7 nucleotides match TRBD2. The V gene end was trimmed by 1 base and the J gene end by 0 bases; junction bases not matched to a gene: 4. The CDR3 covers 15 residues. Germline CDR1 is SGHRS and CDR2 is YFSETQ.

This clonotype was counted at least ten times. DNA of the CDR3: TGTGCCAGCAGACGTGAGGGGTGGGATCAGCCCCAGCATTTT. It yields the protein CASRREGWDQPQHF. The rearrangement links TRBV12-3 or TRBV12-4 to TRBJ1-5; D perhaps matches TRBD1 (5 bases). V was shortened by 6 bases and J by 5 bases, with 14 bases between the two germline ends. The CDR3 covers 14 residues.

The chain uses TRBV3-1 and TRBJ1-2; TRBD1 aligns across 7 bases. The CDR3 has 14 residues. From germline, CDR1 is LGHDT and CDR2 YNNKEL (reference sequence). J lost 4 bases, V lost 2 bases, and 4 bases had no gene match. CDR3 loop: CASSQYRDSYGYTF. The CDR3 DNA follows: TGTGCCAGCAGCCAATACAGGGACAGCTATGGCTACACCTTC.

This clonotype was counted many times. The genes are TRBV4-1 and TRBJ1-1, with D hard to call. Trimming shortened V by 1 base and J by 2 bases, and 17 bases separated the two germline ends. The CDR3 contains 17 residues. CDR1 is MGHRA, CDR2 YSYEKL, per germline. CDR3 bases: TGCGCCAGCAGCCAAGGGCTTGCGCGAGGAGCTAACACTGAAGCTTTCTTT. Its translation is CASSQGLARGANTEAFF.

This clonotype was recorded at least ten times. The chain employs TRBV2 and TRBJ2-1, with D possibly TRBD1 on 6 matching bases. Germline V gives CDR1 SNHLY, CDR2 FYNNEI. Trimming took 7 bases from V and 0 from J, leaving 13 bases between them. CDR3 length: 15 amino acids. The CDR3 region is CASTGQPSSYNEQFF. CDR3 coding DNA: TGTGCCAGCACTGGACAGCCTAGCTCCTACAATGAGCAGTTCTTC.

The V call is TRBV28, the J call TRBJ2-7; D is perhaps TRBD2 (6 bases). Germline V gives CDR1 MDHEN, CDR2 SYDVKM. V lost 8 bases and J lost 0, with 17 bases in between. CDR3 length equals 15 residues. The CDR3 DNA is TGTGCCAGCCTCCCTGGAGGGGTTGCCTCCTACGAGCAGTACTTC. It specifies CASLPGGVASYEQYF. The entire variable domain, with the rest obtained from reference TRBV28 and TRBJ2-7, is as follows: DVKVTQSSRYLVKRTGEKVFLECVQDMDHENMFWYRQDPGLGLRLIYFSYDVKMKEKGDIPEGYSVSREKKERFSLILESASTNQTSMYLCASLPGGVASYEQYFGPGTRLTVT.

In its sample, this clonotype was seen many times. The rearrangement links TRBV12-5 to TRBJ1-1; a weak D match, TRBD1 (6 bases). V lost 0 bases and J lost 1, with 9 bases in between. The CDR3 length is 15 residues. CDR1 and CDR2 from the germline V gene are LGHNT and FRNRAP. The CDR3 loop reads CASGLVQGGNTEAFF. The CDR3 DNA reads TGTGCTAGTGGTTTGGTACAAGGGGGGAACACTGAAGCTTTCTTT. The full variable domain, rest sourced from reference TRBV12-5 and TRBJ1-1, is DARVTQTPRHKVTEMGQEVTMRCQPILGHNTVFWYRQTMMQGLELLAYFRNRAPLDDSGMPKDRFSAEMPDATLATLKIQPSEPRDSAVYFCASGLVQGGNTEAFFGQGTRLTVV.

This clonotype was observed many times. This chain uses TRBV7-8 with TRBJ2-7, with D possibly TRBD2 on 6 matching bases. V shed 1 base and J shed 0 bases, with 22 bases lying between them. CDR1 and CDR2 (germline): SGHVS, FQNEAQ. CDR3 length: 19 amino acids. CDR3 loop: CASSLVGGLGGISSYEQYF. CDR3 nucleotide sequence: TGTGCCAGCAGCTTAGTGGGAGGTTTAGGCGGGATCAGCTCCTACGAGCAGTACTTC.

CDR3 sequence: CASSVAANRYNEQFF. The CDR3 nucleotides read TGTGCCAGCAGCGTAGCAGCGAATCGATACAATGAGCAGTTCTTC. This chain links TRBV9 with TRBJ2-1; D call uncertain. Germline CDR1 is SGDLS and CDR2 is YYNGEE. The CDR3 runs to 15 residues. Between the trimmed V and J ends, which lost 0 bases and 4 bases, there was a span of 11 bases.

A few counts support this clonotype. The genes are TRBV6-6 and TRBJ1-5; D is undetermined. The CDR3 extends over 10 amino acids. Looked up from germline, CDR1 is MNHNY and CDR2 is SVGAGI (reference sequence). V was shortened by 7 bases and J by 5 bases, with 3 bases between the two germline ends. CDR3: CASNHQPQHF. DNA for the CDR3: TGTGCCAGCAATCATCAGCCCCAGCATTTT.

This clonotype occurred many times. The V and J genes are TRBV27 and TRBJ2-1; a weak D match, TRBD2 (6 bases). Trimming pared 2 bases from V and 5 bases from J, leaving 16 bases between. The CDR3 length is 16 residues. In germline, CDR1 is MNHEY, CDR2 SMNVEV (reference sequence). CDR3 residues: CASSLLFERADNEQFF. The CDR3 DNA follows: TGTGCCAGCAGTTTACTTTTTGAGCGGGCGGACAATGAGCAGTTCTTC.

Ten or more counts support this clonotype. This chain links TRBV5-1 with TRBJ2-2; tentatively, D is TRBD1 (6 bases). Germline loops: CDR1 SGHRS, CDR2 YFSETQ. The CDR3 has 13 amino acids. The germline V and J ends were trimmed by 0 bases and 7 bases, with 7 bases remaining between them. DNA for the CDR3: TGCGCCAGCAGCTTGGAAGGGGGCGGGGAGCTGTTTTTT. As protein: CASSLEGGGELFF. The entire variable domain, with the rest obtained from reference TRBV5-1 and TRBJ2-2, is as follows: KAGVTQTPRYLIKTRGQQVTLSCSPISGHRSVSWYQQTPGQGLQFLFEYFSETQRNKGNFPGRFSGRQFSNSRSEMNVSTLELGDSALYLCASSLEGGGELFFGEGSRLTVL.

V usage is TRBV12-3 or TRBV12-4 and J usage is TRBJ2-5; D unresolved. The CDR3 is 13 amino acids. The V end lost 2 bases, the J end lost 3 bases, and 7 bases lay between the germline ends. CDR3 region: CASSLNSEETQYF. Here the CDR3 DNA reads TGTGCCAGCAGTTTAAATTCCGAAGAGACCCAGTACTTC.

This clonotype has at least ten counts. V gene TRBV28 combines with J gene TRBJ1-5; D is undetermined. This CDR3 contains 16 residues. V shed 5 bases and J shed 0 bases, with 14 bases lying between them. Germline CDR1 reads MDHEN; CDR2 reads SYDVKM. This chain's CDR3 is CASSLADGYSNQPQHF. DNA for the CDR3: TGTGCCAGCAGTCTTGCCGACGGATATAGCAATCAGCCCCAGCATTTT.

The table lists this clonotype with many counts. The CDR3 DNA sequence: TGTGCCAGCAGCCAAGTATCGGACTCCCGGGAGACCCAGTACTTC. This translates into CASSQVSDSRETQYF. The J gene is TRBJ2-5, the V gene TRBV4-2; maybe TRBD2 (5 bases). Looked up from germline, CDR1 is LGHNA and CDR2 is YNFKEQ. The germline V and J ends were trimmed by 1 base and 5 bases, with 14 bases remaining between them. The CDR3 is 15 residues long.

The V and J genes are TRBV18 and TRBJ2-5; D gene unclear. The V end lost 0 bases, the J end lost 8 bases, and 13 bases lay between the germline ends. CDR3 size: 14 residues. The germline CDR1 and CDR2 sequences are KGHSH and LQKENI. CDR3 DNA: TGTGCCAGCTCACCACCGCGCAAAACCTACACCCAGTACTTC. It is translated as CASSPPRKTYTQYF.

This clonotype has a count of ten or more. For the CDR3, the DNA is TGTGCCAGCAGCTTGAGACTAGAACCTTCGAAGGATACGCAGTATTTT. The encoded protein is CASSLRLEPSKDTQYF. The chain recombines TRBV11-2 with TRBJ2-3; D perhaps matches TRBD2 (6 bases). This CDR3 contains 16 residues. CDR1 is SGHAT, CDR2 FQNNGV, per germline. Trimming cost V 3 bases and J 6 bases, with 19 bases left between them. Combining the CDR3 with reference TRBV11-2 and TRBJ2-3 gives the whole variable domain EAGVAQSPRYKIIEKRQSVAFWCNPISGHATLYWYQQILGQGPKLLIQFQNNGVVDDSQLPKDRFSAERLKGVDSTLKIQPAKLEDSAVYLCASSLRLEPSKDTQYFGPGTRLTVL.

This clonotype has only a few counts. The genes are TRBV12-5 and TRBJ1-1; D is perhaps TRBD1 (5 bases). CDR3 length: 14 amino acids. The germline V and J ends were trimmed by 7 bases and 4 bases, with 16 bases remaining between them. Germline V CDR1 and CDR2: LGHNT, FRNRAP. In DNA, the CDR3 is TGTGCTAGTGCCCCGGGGGGGGGAGGCACTGAAGCTTTCTTT. It translates to CASAPGGGGTEAFF.

The gene calls are TRBV27 and TRBJ2-7, with D possibly being TRBD1 or TRBD2 (5 bases each). From germline, CDR1 is MNHEY and CDR2 SMNVEV (reference sequence). The V and J ends lost 2 bases and 2 bases respectively, with 16 bases between them. The CDR3 contains 16 residues. CDR3 DNA sequence: TGTGCCAGCAGTTTACGCTCGGGACGGCCAGCCTACGAGCAGTACTTC. This codes for CASSLRSGRPAYEQYF.

V is TRBV3-1 and J is TRBJ1-1; D unresolved. The length of the CDR3 is 13 residues. Looked up from germline, CDR1 is LGHDT and CDR2 is YNNKEL (reference sequence). Trimming shortened V by 1 base and J by 10 bases, and 13 bases separated the two germline ends. CDR3 nucleotides: TGTGCCAGCAGCCAAGCTGAAGCGGGAAGAGCTTTCTTT. Its translation is CASSQAEAGRAFF.